These 5 T cell receptor beta chains came from one sample sequenced in a study of vaccination and CD4 T cells after COVID-19. Time point denoted: late sampling 161 to 241 days after vaccination in a few convalescent patients. Treatment noted: roughly 10-day PBMC culture with coronavirus spike peptide pools or control peptides (ViraFEST assay). Oncomine TCR Beta short-read sequencing was applied to DNA from cultured CD4+ T cells. TCRdb redid the calling of the PCR reads with MiXCR, one entry per CDR3 protein. The sample has around 20,000 distinct CDR3 sequences, around 40% seen once. No cognate antigen is known for these TCRs. The material was CD4+ T cells from blood, cultured in vitro, obtained about 7 months after SARS-CoV-2 vaccination. The receptors shown here come from a human donor who had recovered from COVID-19.

This chain uses TRBV20-1 with TRBJ1-1, with D hard to call. CDR1 is DFQATT and CDR2 is SNEGSKA in the germline V gene (reference sequence). The V and J ends lost 0 bases and 1 base respectively, with 12 bases between them. This CDR3 contains 15 residues. CDR3 sequence (DNA): TGCAGTGCTAGAGACTATACATCCGGGAACACTGAAGCTTTCTTT. This translates into CSARDYTSGNTEAFF.

This clonotype is a singleton in its sample. V gene TRBV5-8 combines with J gene TRBJ2-7; TRBD1 agrees at 9 bases. Trimming took 2 bases from V and 7 from J; bases not matched to a gene: 7. Looked up from germline, CDR1 is SGHTS and CDR2 is YDEGEE. The CDR3 length is 14 residues. The CDR3 DNA reads TGTGCCAGCAGCTTTAGACAGGGGGGTCGGGAGCAGTACTTC. It yields the protein CASSFRQGGREQYF.

The V gene is TRBV5-1, the J gene TRBJ1-5; no definite D call. The CDR3 is 15 amino acids. With 5 bases removed from V and 0 bases from J, the gap between germline ends came to 12 bases. Germline values: CDR1 SGHRS, CDR2 YFSETQ. The CDR3 reads CASRMDGGSNQPQHF. CDR3 bases: TGCGCCAGCAGAATGGACGGTGGTAGCAATCAGCCCCAGCATTTT.

The chain carries TRBV7-8 and TRBJ2-7; the match to TRBD2 covers 13 bases. The CDR3 sequence is 19 residues long. Germline V gives CDR1 SGHVS, CDR2 FQNEAQ. V was clipped by 5 bases and J by 2 bases; unmatched bases: 15. The chain's CDR3 is CASSRQRTSGRRSAYEQYF. The CDR3 DNA reads as TGTGCCAGCAGCAGACAACGGACTAGCGGGAGAAGGTCGGCCTACGAGCAGTACTTC.

The V gene is TRBV7-2, the J gene TRBJ1-4; 7 bases line up with TRBD1. The CDR3 is made up of 14 amino acids. Germline-derived CDR1 and CDR2 are SGHTA and FQGNSA. J gave up 3 bases and V 4 bases, and 2 bases lay outside the gene matches. CDR3: CASSSGTANEKLFF. CDR3 DNA: TGTGCCAGCAGCTCCGGGACAGCTAATGAAAAACTGTTTTTT.